By share, the clone carrying this T cell receptor (beta chain) counts as medium-sized. Its antigen is unidentified. The CDR3 runs 12 residues. V was cut by 6 bases and J by 1 base, with 7 bases left in between. CDR1 and CDR2 from the germline V gene are MDHEN and SYDVKM. This record belongs to a study of vaccination and CD4 T cells after COVID-19. At the level of the study: The authors exposed cells to overlapping spike peptides derived from SARS-CoV-2, HCoV-NL63, HCoV-OC43 and HCoV-229E. Study findings and constraints: Spike mono-reactivity was evident in 304 of the 307 vaccine-specific clones derived from convalescent patients.

Described treatment: roughly ten-day PBMC culture with coronavirus spike peptide pools or control peptides (ViraFEST assay). The Oncomine TCR Beta short-read assay was applied to DNA of cultured CD4+ T cells. TCRdb passed the PCR reads through MiXCR, listing each CDR3 protein once. Among over 5,000 distinct CDR3 sequences listed, around 47% were seen once. J is TRBJ2-7 and V is TRBV28; D gene uncertain. Sequencing was done on a sample of CD4+ T cells from blood, cultured in vitro. The TCR originated in a human donor who had recovered from COVID-19. DNA of the CDR3: TGTGCCAGCAGCCTGGGGTCCTACGAGCAGTACTTC. Translation gives CASSLGSYEQYF.